This TCR beta chain was captured by sequencing in a study of OX40 agonist ivuxolimab in advanced cancers. Study-wide context: Patients got intravenous ivuxolimab at 0.01 to 10 mg/kg every 2 weeks. Partial responses occurred in Three dose-escalation patients, one with hepatocellular carcinoma and two with cutaneous melanoma.

The repertoire was sequenced with immunoSEQ multiplex PCR; TCRdb's copy has only in-frame clones and lacks some. The data contain under 20,000 clones, about 77% of them seen just once; the ten biggest clones take up roughly a sixth. Germline-derived CDR1 and CDR2 are MNHEY and SVGAGI. CDR3 size: 13 residues. V was trimmed by 2 bases and J by 4 bases, leaving 8 bases between them. This TCR came from an adult with an advanced solid tumor such as melanoma, head and neck, liver or kidney cancer. This sample comprised CD4+ or CD8+ T cells sorted from blood, obtained in a trial of the OX40 agonist ivuxolimab. The genes are TRBV6-5 and TRBJ1-2; possibly TRBD1 for D (5 bases). The CDR3 region is CASSYSDSYGYTF. CDR3 DNA: TGTGCCAGCAGTTACAGTGACAGCTATGGCTACACCTTC.